This is a list of T cell receptor beta chains from one sample in a study of early stage breast cancer tumors. Clones were sequenced by immunoSEQ multiplex PCR, and TCRdb holds only the in-frame ones, with some missing. The data contain 25,000 to 35,000 clones, roughly three fifths of them seen just once; the ten biggest clones take up more than 7%. Sequencing was performed on breast tumor tissue. The receptor source for this set is a person aged 45-65 years with breast cancer. Each CDR3 is given without its conserved first and last residue.

v_call,cdr3_aa
TRBV2,ASSEAVSSIRGNQPQH
TRBV5-1,ASSSAILDSSYGYT
TRBV6-1,ASGTHNYGYT
TRBV19,ASSTFWAGRNTGELF
TRBV30,AWSINTGNYGYT
TRBV19,ASKTGTGPTEAF
TRBV29-1,SVDLQVEAF
TRBV4-1,ASSHPPGDTEAF
TRBV2,ASSASGATNEKLF
TRBV6-4,ASSIQSNTEAF
TRBV29-1,SVVYLLAGQADTQY
TRBV30,AWSVQRQPQH
TRBV21-1,ASSKRGREGTDTQY
TRBV18,ASPGTGNTGELF
TRBV4-1,ASSQERGNEKLF
TRBV11-2,ASSLVGGLSNTEAF
TRBV25-1,ASSGQGSETQY
TRBV19,ASSWGLAGVGNEQF
TRBV9,ASNGRNSYNEQF
TRBV18,ASSLVASAESSYNEQF
TRBV5-1,ASSLDGSSPYETQY
TRBV7-3,ASSSTTPTGELF
TRBV6-5,AIRTGALNTGELF
TRBV4-1,ASSQGLDRGIREQY
TRBV6-5,ASSLAGGGSYEQY
TRBV11-1,ASSLDPGGANVLT
TRBV28,ASSLPGNYGYT
TRBV7-9,ASSLGQQGVGYGYT
TRBV9,ASSVDPAGAVETQY